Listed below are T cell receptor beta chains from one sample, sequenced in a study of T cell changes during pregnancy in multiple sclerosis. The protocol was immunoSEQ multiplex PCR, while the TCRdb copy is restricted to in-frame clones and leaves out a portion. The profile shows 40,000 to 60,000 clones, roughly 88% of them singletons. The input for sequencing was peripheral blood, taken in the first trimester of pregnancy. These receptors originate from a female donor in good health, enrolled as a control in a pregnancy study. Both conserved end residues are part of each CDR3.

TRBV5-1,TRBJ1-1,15,CASSRTQGATTEAFF
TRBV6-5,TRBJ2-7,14,CASSYGGQIYEQYF
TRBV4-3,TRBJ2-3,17,CASSQGLALAGGDTQYF
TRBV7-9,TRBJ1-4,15,CASSSETGFNEKLFF
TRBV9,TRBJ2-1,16,CASSVSSGISYNEQFF
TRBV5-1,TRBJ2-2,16,CASSPLTGGRIGELFF
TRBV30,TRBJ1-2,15,CAWSVLSGGYYGYTF
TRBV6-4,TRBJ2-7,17,CASNTGLAGEPYYEQYF
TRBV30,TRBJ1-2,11,CAWKSQGGYTF
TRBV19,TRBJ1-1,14,CASSMDREGTEAFF
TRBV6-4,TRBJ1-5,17,CASKSWTEGQIPQPQHF
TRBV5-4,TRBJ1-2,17,CASSLGGLQGASYGYTF
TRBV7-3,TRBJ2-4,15,CASSGGTGAKNIQYF
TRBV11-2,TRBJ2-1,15,CASSLNPAGVREQFF
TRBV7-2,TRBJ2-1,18,CASSLASFSGRALDEQFF
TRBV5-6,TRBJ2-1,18,CASSFPAGTSGRDNEQFF
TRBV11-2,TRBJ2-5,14,CASSLLALQETQYF
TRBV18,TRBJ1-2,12,CASSQGAEGYTF
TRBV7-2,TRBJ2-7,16,CASSLTSGQGAHEQYF
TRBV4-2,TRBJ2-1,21,CASSHYLSGTSGIQDHNEQFF
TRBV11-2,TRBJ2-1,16,CASSINEAGSYNEQFF
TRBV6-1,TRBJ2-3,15,CASSEGWTSSDTQYF
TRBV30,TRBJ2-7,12,CAWGPSSYEQYF